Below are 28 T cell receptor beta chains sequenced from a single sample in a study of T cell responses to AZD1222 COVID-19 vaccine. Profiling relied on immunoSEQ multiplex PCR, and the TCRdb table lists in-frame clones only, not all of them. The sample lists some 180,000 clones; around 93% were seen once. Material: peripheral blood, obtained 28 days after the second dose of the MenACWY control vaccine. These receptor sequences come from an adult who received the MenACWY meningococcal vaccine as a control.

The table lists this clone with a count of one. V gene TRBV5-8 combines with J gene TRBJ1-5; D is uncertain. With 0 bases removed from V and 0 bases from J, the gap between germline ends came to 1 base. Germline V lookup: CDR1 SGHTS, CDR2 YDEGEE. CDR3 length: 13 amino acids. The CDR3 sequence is CASSLVSNQPQHF. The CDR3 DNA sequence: TGTGCCAGCAGCTTGGTTAGCAATCAGCCCCAGCATTTT.

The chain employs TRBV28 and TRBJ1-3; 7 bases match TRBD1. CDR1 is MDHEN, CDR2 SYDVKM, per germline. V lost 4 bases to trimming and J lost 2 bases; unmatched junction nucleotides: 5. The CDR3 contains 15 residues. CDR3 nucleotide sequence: TGTGCCAGCAGTTCAGGGACAGCAACTGGAAACACCATATATTTT. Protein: CASSSGTATGNTIYF. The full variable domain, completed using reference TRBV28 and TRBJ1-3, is DVKVTQSSRYLVKRTGEKVFLECVQDMDHENMFWYRQDPGLGLRLIYFSYDVKMKEKGDIPEGYSVSREKKERFSLILESASTNQTSMYLCASSSGTATGNTIYFGEGSWLTVV.

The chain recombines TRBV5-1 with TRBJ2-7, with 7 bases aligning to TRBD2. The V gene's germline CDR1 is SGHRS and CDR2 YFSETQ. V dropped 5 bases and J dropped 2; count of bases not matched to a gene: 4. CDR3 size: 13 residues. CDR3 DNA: TGCGCCAGCAGACCAGGACTAGCCTACGAGCAGTACTTC. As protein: CASRPGLAYEQYF.

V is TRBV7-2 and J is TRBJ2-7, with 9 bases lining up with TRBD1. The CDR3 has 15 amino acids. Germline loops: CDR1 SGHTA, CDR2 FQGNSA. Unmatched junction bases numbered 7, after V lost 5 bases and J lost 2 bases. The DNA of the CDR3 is TGTGCCAGCAGCACGGACAGGGGATATACCTACGAGCAGTACTTC. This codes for CASSTDRGYTYEQYF.

This CDR3 is CASSVEANTEAFF. CDR3 coding DNA: TGTGCCAGCAGCGTAGAAGCGAACACTGAAGCTTTCTTT. This chain joins TRBV9 and TRBJ1-1, with D unclear. This CDR3 is 13 amino acids long. The germline gives CDR1 SGDLS, CDR2 YYNGEE. V lost 0 bases and J 1 base, leaving 4 bases between the germline ends.

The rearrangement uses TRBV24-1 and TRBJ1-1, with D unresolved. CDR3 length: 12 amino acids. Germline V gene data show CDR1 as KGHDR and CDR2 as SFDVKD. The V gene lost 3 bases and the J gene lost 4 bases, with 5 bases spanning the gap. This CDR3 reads CATSDGPTEAFF. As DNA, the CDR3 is TGTGCCACCAGTGATGGGCCCACTGAAGCTTTCTTT.

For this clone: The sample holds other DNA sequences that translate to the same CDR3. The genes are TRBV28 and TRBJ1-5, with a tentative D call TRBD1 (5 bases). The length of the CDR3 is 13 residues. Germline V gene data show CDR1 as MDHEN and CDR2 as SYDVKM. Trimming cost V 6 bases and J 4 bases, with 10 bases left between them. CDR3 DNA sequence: TGTGCCAGCAGCAGGGATAGGAATCAGCCCCAGCATTTT. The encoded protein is CASSRDRNQPQHF.

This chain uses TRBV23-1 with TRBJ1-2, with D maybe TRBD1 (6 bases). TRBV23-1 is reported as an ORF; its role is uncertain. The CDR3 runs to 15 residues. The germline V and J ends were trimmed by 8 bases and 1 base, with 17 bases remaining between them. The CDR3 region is CASGRDTRLNYGYTF. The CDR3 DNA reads TGCGCCAGCGGCCGGGACACCCGCCTTAACTATGGCTACACCTTC.

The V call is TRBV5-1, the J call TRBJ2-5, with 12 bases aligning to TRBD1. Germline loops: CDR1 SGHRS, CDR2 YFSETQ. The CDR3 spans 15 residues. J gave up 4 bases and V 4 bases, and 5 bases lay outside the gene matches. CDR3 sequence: CASSRDRGQGETQYF. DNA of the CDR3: TGCGCCAGCAGCCGGGACAGGGGGCAAGGAGAGACCCAGTACTTC.

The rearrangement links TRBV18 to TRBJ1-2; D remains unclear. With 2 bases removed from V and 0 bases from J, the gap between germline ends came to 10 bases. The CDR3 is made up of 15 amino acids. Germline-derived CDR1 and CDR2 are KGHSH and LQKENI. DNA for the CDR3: TGTGCCAGCTCACCAAAAGGGAAGGCTAACTATGGCTACACCTTC. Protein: CASSPKGKANYGYTF.

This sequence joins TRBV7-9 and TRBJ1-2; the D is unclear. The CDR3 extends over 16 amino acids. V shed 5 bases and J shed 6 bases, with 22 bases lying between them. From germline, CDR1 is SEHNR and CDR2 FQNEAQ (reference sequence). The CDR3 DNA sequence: TGTGCCAGCAGCCATGGATCTGGATATGAAGTCGATGGCTACACCTTC. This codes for CASSHGSGYEVDGYTF.

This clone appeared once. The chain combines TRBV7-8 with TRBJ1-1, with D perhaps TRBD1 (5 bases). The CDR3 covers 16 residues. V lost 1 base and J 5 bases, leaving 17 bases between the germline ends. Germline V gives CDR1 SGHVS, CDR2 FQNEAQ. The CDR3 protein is CASSLEFDSRDTEAFF. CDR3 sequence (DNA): TGTGCCAGCAGCTTAGAATTCGACTCCAGGGATACTGAAGCTTTCTTT.

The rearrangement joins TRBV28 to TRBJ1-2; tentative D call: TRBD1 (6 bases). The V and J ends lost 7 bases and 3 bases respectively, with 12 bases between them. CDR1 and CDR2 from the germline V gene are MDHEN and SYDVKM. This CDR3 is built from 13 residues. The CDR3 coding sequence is TGTGCCAGCATGGGGGCAGGAGACTATGGCTACACCTTC. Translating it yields CASMGAGDYGYTF.

In DNA, the CDR3 is TGTGCCACCAGCAGAAGCTTTAACGCGAACACCGGGGAGCTGTTTTTT. Amino acids: CATSRSFNANTGELFF. The chain combines TRBV15 with TRBJ2-2, with no clear D. The CDR3 sequence is 16 residues long. Trimming pared 2 bases from V and 0 bases from J, leaving 10 bases between. Germline V lookup: CDR1 LNHNV, CDR2 YYDKDF (reference sequence).

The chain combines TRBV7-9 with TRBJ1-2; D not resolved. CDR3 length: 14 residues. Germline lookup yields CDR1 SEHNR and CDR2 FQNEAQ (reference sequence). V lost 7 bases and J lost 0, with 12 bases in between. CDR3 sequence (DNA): TGTGCCAGCACCCCGGACGGGTCTAACTATGGCTACACCTTC. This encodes CASTPDGSNYGYTF.

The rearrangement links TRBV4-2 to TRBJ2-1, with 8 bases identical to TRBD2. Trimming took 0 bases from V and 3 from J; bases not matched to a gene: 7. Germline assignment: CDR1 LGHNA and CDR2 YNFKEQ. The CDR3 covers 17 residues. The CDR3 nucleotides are TGTGCCAGCAGCCAAGATAGTCGGGGGGGCCGCTACAATGAGCAGTTCTTC. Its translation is CASSQDSRGGRYNEQFF.

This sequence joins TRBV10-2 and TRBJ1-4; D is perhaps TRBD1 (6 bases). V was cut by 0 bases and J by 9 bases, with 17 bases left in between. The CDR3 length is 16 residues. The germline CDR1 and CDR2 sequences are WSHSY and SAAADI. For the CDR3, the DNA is TGCGCCAGCAGTGAGTCGTGGGGGGGCCGGGGAAAAAAACTGTTTTTT. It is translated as CASSESWGGRGKKLFF.

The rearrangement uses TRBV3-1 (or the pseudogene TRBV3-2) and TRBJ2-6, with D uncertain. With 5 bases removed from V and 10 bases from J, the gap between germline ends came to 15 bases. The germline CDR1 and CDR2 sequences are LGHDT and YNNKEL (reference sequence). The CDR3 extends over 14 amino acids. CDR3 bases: TGTGCCAGCAGCTCCACATCGATCTTAAACGTCCTGACTTTC. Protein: CASSSTSILNVLTF.

DNA for the CDR3: TGTGCCAGCGCCCAAGGCTCGCGAAACACCATATATTTT. This translates into CASAQGSRNTIYF. V is TRBV7-8 and J is TRBJ1-3; D ambiguous. Germline CDR1 and CDR2: SGHVS and FQNEAQ. There are 13 residues in the CDR3. The germline V and J ends were trimmed by 8 bases and 5 bases, with 13 bases remaining between them.

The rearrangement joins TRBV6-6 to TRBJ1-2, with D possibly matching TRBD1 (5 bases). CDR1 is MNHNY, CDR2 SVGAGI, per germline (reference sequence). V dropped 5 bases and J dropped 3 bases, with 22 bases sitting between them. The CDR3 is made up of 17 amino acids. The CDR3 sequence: CASSPLAGQDIYYGYTF. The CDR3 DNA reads TGTGCCAGCAGTCCCCTCGCAGGGCAAGACATTTACTATGGCTACACCTTC.

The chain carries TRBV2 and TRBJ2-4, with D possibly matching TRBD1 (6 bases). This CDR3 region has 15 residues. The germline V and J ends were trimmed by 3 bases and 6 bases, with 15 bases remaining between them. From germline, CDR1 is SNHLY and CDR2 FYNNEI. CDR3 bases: TGTGCCAGCAGTGAGCCGCAGGGGCGATTAAACATTCAGTACTTC. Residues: CASSEPQGRLNIQYF.

CDR3 loop: CASSAQRYTDTQYF. In DNA, the CDR3 is TGTGCCAGCAGTGCTCAGCGATACACAGATACGCAGTATTTT. The V call is TRBV2, the J call TRBJ2-3; no reliable D call. Trimming stripped 4 bases from V and 2 bases from J, with 10 bases between. The CDR3 totals 14 residues. Germline CDR1 and CDR2: SNHLY and FYNNEI.

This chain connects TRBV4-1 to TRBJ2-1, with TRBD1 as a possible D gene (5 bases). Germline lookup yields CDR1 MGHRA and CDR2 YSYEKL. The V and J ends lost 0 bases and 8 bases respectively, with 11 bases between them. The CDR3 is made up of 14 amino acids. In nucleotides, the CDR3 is TGCGCCAGCAGCCAAGAGGAAGGGGTCGATGAGCAGTTCTTC. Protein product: CASSQEEGVDEQFF.

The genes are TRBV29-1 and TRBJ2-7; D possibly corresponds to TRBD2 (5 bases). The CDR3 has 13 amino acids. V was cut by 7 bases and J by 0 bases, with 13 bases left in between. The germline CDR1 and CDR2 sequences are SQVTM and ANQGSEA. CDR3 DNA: TGCAGCGCCAAAGGACTGGACTCCTACGAGCAGTACTTC. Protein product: CSAKGLDSYEQYF.

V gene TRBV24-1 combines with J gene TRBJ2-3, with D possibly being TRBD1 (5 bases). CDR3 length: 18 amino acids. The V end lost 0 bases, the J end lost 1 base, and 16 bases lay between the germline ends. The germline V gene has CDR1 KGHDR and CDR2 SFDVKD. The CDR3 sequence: CATSDLGRQGLRTDTQYF. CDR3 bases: TGTGCCACCAGTGATTTGGGTAGGCAGGGCCTACGCACAGATACGCAGTATTTT.

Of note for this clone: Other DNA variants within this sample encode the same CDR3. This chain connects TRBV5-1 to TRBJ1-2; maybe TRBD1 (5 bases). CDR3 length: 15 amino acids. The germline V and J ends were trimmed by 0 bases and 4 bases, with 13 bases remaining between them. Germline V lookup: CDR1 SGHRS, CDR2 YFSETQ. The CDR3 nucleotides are TGCGCCAGCAGCTTGGCCCAGGGTCTCGGCTATGGCTACACCTTC. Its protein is CASSLAQGLGYGYTF.

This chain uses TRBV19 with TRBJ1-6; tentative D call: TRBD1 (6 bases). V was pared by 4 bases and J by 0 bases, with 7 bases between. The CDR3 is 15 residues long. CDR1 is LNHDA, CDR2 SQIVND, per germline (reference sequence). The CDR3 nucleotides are TGTGCCAGTAGTACAGGGGACTCCTATAATTCACCCCTCCACTTT. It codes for CASSTGDSYNSPLHF.

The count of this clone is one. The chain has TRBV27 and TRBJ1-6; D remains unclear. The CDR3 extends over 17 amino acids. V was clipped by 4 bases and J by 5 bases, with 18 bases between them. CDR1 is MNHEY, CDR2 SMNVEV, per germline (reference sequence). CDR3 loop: CASSSYSRTDDNSPLHF. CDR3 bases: TGTGCCAGCAGTTCGTACTCACGGACGGATGATAATTCACCCCTCCACTTT.